This T cell receptor (beta chain) is drawn from a study of cytomegalovirus exposure and HLA in healthy donors. Whole-study context: An earlier analysis found under 130 million unique TCR beta sequences from approximately 170 million T cells.

The study, taken as a whole, reports: The productive fraction for most TCR beta V segments was about 90% or about 30% in an earlier analysis.

Comment on this clone: Its antigen is unidentified.

This CDR3 is 14 amino acids long. J was trimmed by 8 bases and V by 3 bases; bases with no gene match: 4. The germline V gene has CDR1 SGDLS and CDR2 YYNGEE. The study ran its PCR with 60 Vbeta and 13 Jbeta primers. Repertoires were generated with immunoSEQ multiplex PCR, while TCRdb's copy carries only in-frame clones and drops some. The data hold about 120,000 clones, with 55% to 75% observed a single time. The sequence was obtained from a woman in her forties in good health and CMV-seropositive. Sequenced: PBMCs. The chain joins TRBV9 to TRBJ1-4; 10 bases line up with TRBD1. CDR3: CASSGDRGGEKLFF. The DNA for the CDR3 is TGTGCCAGCAGCGGGGACAGGGGAGGCGAAAAACTGTTTTTT.